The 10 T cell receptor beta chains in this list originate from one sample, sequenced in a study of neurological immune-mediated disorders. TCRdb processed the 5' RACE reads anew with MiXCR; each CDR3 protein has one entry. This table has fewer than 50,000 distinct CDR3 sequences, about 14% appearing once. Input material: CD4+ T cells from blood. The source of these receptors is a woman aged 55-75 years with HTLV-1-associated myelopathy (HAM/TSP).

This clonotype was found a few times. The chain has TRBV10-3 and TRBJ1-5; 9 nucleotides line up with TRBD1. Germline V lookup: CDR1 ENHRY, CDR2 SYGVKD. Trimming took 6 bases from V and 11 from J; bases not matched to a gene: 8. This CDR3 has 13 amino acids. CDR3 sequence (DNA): TGTGCCATCAGCCGGGACAGGGATAAGACCCAGCATTTT. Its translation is CAISRDRDKTQHF.

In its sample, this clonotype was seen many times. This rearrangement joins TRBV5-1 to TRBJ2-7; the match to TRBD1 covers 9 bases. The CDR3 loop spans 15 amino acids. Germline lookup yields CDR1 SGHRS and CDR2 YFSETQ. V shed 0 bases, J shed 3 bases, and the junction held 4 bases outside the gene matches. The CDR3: CASSLGDREIYEQYF. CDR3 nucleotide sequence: TGCGCCAGCAGCTTGGGGGACAGGGAGATCTACGAGCAGTACTTC.

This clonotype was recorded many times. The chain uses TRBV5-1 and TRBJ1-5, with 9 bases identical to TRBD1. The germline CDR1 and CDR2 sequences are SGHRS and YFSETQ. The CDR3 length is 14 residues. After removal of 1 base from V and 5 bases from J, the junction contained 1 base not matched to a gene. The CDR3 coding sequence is TGCGCCAGCAGCTTGACAGGGGGCGATCAGCCCCAGCATTTT. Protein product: CASSLTGGDQPQHF.

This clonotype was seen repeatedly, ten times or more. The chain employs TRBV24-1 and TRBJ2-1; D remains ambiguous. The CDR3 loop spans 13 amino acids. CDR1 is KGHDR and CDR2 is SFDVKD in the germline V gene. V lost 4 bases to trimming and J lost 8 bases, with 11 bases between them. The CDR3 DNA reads TGTGCCACCAGTGAAAATCATAAGGATGAGCAGTTCTTC. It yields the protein CATSENHKDEQFF.

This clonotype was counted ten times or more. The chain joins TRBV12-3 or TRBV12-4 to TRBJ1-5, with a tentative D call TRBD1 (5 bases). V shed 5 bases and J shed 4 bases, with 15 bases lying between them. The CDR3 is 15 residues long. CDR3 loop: CASSPEYGGNQPQHF. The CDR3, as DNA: TGTGCCAGCAGTCCCGAGTATGGGGGGAATCAGCCCCAGCATTTT.

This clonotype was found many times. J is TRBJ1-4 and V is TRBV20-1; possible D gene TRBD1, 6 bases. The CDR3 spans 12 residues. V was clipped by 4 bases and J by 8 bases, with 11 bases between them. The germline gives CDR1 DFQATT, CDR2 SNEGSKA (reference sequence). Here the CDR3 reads CSANFGGEKLFF. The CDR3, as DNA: TGCAGTGCTAATTTCGGGGGCGAAAAACTGTTTTTT.

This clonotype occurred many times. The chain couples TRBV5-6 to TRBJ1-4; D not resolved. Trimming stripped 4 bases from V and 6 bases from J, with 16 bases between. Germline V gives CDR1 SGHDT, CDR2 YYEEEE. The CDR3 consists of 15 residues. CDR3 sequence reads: CASSPLGREDEKLFF. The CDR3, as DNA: TGTGCCAGCAGCCCGTTGGGGAGGGAGGATGAAAAACTGTTTTTT.

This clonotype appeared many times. CDR3 bases: TGTGCCAGCAGCCCAGGGACAGGGGGCTTGTACGAGCAGTACTTC. This gives the protein CASSPGTGGLYEQYF. The chain links TRBV11-3 to TRBJ2-7, with TRBD1 matching over 12 bases. This CDR3 spans 15 amino acids. J gave up 4 bases and V 5 bases, and 6 bases lay outside the gene matches. The germline V gene has CDR1 SGHNT and CDR2 YENEEA. Full variable domain (missing parts from reference TRBV11-3 and TRBJ2-7): EAGVVQSPRYKIIEKKQPVAFWCNPISGHNTLYWYLQNLGQGPELLIRYENEEAVDDSQLPKDRFSAERLKGVDSTLKIQPAELGDSAVYLCASSPGTGGLYEQYFGPGTRLTVT.

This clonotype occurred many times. The CDR3 nucleotides are TGTGCTAGTGGTTTGCGCACGTTCGGCGGCAGGGGGGACACTGAAGCTTTCTTT. Amino acids: CASGLRTFGGRGDTEAFF. The genes are TRBV12-5 and TRBJ1-1; TRBD1 agrees at 7 bases. The germline CDR1 and CDR2 sequences are LGHNT and FRNRAP. Unmatched junction bases numbered 15, after V lost 2 bases and J lost 3 bases. The CDR3 totals 18 residues.

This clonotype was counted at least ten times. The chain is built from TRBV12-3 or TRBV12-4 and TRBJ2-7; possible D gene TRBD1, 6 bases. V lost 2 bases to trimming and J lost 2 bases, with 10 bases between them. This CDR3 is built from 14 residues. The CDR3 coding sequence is TGTGCCAGCAGTTTATTGCAGGGGACCTACGAGCAGTACTTC. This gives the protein CASSLLQGTYEQYF.